The source of this TCR beta chain is a study of blood T cell repertoires in COVID-19 (dated by TCRdb to the early 2020s). Study-level background: Collaborator samples came from the United States, Italy and Spain and covered acute and convalescent phases of COVID-19. The sample metadata nearly always contained a de-identified subject ID, COVID-19 status, age in years and sex. HLA class I and class II types, where available, came from metadata supplied by the sample provider rather than from assay-based typing. Samples were obtained from the ongoing ImmuneRACE study (first 160 participants) and from about 1,300 subjects provided by 6 global collaborators. The dataset comprised deeply sampled blood TCRbeta repertoires from subjects exposed to, actively infected with, or recovered from COVID-19. The prospective study material was composed of cDNA or gDNA derived from T cells, B-cell-depleted T cells, or PBMCs. The repertoires were made available in a free public database intended to serve as a resource for research on the immune response to SARS-CoV-2. Results the study describes overall, beyond this receptor: How much clinical and demographic metadata was included differed by source and by participant, and the metadata was provided uncurated.

Participants in the prospective study were enrolled through a virtual design, were aged roughly 18 to 100 years, and lived in about two dozen United States geographic areas. Cohort assignment in the prospective study relied on participant-reported clinical history from a screening survey and a study questionnaire. Mobile phlebotomists in the prospective study collected whole blood, serum and a nasopharyngeal or oropharyngeal swab from every participant. Participants in the prospective study had the option to provide additional blood draws and questionnaires over a roughly 2-month period. Prospective study blood samples were shipped either frozen or at room temperature before DNA extraction. Its CDR3 holds 14 amino acids, cysteine through phenylalanine. CDR3 DNA is the only sequence kept; it has 42 bases, read in frame from the first base. V sheds 1 base and J sheds 3 bases, leaving 7 bases between their ends. According to the germline V gene, CDR1 reads SGHTA and CDR2 reads FQGNSA.

TCRbeta CDR3 regions were amplified from genomic DNA by means of the immunoSEQ Assay, a bias-controlled multiplex PCR. Per the source publication's procedure: Within the assay, amplification of reference gene primers was used to estimate how many nucleated cells each sample contained. Sequence reads were collapsed and filtered to measure the absolute abundance of every unique TCRbeta CDR3 rearrangement. For each sample, productive Simpson clonality was calculated as the square root of Simpson's diversity index across productive rearrangements. In TCRdb, the immuneACCESS table is reduced to in-frame sequences with V and J assigned. These tables do not hold every clone; where another copy was compared, an unresolved V gene accounts for under half, and the others remain unexplained. The V and J calls and the clone size are those of that table, but D and trimming were determined from the DNA. The sample table contains 150,000 to 200,000 clones; only one count was recorded for around three quarters of them. The ten largest make up 17% of the sample.

Points on this clone: The antigen it binds to is not known. Base quality data are lacking; no much larger clone is found one base away.

This sequence was found in a woman aged 45-60 years with acute COVID-19. The sequencing input was PBMCs or T cells enriched from blood (not recorded which). The rearrangement joined TRBV7-2 to TRBJ1-5, with the D gene too uncertain to name. DNA sequence: TGTGCCAGCAGCTTAGAGGCGGCCAATCAGCCCCAGCATTTT. Translation gives CASSLEAANQPQHF.